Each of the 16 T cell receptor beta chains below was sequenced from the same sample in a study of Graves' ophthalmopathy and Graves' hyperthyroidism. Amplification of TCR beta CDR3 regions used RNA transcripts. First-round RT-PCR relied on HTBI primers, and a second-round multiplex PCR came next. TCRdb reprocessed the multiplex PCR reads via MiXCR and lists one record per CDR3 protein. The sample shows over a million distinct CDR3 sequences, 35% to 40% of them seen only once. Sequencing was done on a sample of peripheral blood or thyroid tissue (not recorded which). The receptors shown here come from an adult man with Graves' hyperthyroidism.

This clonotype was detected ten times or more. This CDR3 reads CASRGDRLNEKLFF. CDR3 nucleotide sequence: TGTGCCAGCAGAGGGGACAGGCTTAATGAAAAACTGTTTTTT. The chain employs TRBV25-1 and TRBJ1-4; 8 bases agree with TRBD1. Germline assignment: CDR1 MGHDK and CDR2 SYGVNS. The CDR3 has 14 amino acids. V was pared by 6 bases and J by 4 bases, with 4 bases of the junction left unmatched.

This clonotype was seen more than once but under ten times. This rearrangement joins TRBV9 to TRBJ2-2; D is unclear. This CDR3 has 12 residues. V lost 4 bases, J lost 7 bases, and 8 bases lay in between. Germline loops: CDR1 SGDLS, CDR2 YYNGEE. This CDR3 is CASSYLYGELFF. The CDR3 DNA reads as TGTGCCAGCAGCTACTTGTACGGGGAGCTGTTTTTT.

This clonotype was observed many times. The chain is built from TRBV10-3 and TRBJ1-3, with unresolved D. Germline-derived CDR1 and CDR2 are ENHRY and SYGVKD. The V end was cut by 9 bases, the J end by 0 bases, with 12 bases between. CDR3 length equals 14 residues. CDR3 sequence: CAIMEANSGNTIYF. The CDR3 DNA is TGTGCCATAATGGAGGCAAACTCTGGAAACACCATATATTTT.

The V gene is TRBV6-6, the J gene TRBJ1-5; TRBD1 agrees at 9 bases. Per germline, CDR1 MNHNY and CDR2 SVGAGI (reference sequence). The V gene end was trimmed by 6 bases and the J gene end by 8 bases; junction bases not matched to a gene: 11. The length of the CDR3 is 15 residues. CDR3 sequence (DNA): TGTGCCAGCAGCCCGTGGACAGGGGCGCGGGAGCCCCAGCATTTT. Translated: CASSPWTGAREPQHF.

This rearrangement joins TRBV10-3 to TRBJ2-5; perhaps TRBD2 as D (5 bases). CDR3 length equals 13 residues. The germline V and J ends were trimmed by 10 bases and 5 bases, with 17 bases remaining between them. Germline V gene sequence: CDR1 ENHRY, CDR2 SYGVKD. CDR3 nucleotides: TGTGCCACCAAAACTCCTAGGAGGGAGACCCAGTACTTC. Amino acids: CATKTPRRETQYF.

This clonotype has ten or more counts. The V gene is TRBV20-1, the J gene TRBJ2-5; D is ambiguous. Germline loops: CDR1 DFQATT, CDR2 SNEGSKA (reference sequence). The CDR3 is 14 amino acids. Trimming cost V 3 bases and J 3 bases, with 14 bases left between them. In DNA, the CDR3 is TGCAGTGCTAGTCCCGTGAACCGCGAAGAGACCCAGTACTTC. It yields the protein CSASPVNREETQYF.

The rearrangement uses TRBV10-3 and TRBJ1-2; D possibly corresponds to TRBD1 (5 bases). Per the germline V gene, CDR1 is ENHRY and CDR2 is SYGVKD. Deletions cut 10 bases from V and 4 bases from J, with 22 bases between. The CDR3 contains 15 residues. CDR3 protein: CASRKSSQGGYGYTF. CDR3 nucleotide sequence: TGTGCCAGCAGGAAATCAAGCCAGGGCGGCTATGGCTACACCTTC.

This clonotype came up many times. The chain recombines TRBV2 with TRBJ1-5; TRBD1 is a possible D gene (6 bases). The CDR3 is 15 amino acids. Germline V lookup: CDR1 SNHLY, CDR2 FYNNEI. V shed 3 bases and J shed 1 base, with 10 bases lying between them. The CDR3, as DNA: TGTGCCAGCAGTGAGCCCAGGGGAAGCAATCAGCCCCAGCATTTT. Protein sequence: CASSEPRGSNQPQHF. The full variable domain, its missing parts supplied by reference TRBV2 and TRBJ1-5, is EPEVTQTPSHQVTQMGQEVILRCVPISNHLYFYWYRQILGQKVEFLVSFYNNEISEKSEIFDDQFSVERPDGSNFTLKIRSTKLEDSAMYFCASSEPRGSNQPQHFGDGTRLSIL.

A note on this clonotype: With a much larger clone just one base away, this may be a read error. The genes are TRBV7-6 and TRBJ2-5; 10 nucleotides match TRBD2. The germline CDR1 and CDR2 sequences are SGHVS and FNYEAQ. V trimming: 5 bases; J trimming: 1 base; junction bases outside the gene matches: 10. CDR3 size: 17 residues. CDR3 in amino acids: CASSRDLRTSGQETQYF. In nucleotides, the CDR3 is TGTGCCAGCAGCAGAGATCTGCGGACTAGCGGCCAAGAGACCCAGTACTTC.

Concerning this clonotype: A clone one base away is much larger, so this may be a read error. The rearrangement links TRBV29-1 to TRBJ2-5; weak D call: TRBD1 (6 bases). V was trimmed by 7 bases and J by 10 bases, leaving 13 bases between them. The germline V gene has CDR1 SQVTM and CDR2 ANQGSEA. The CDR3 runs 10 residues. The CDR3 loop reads CSGFRGIQYF. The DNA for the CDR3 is TGCAGCGGGTTTAGGGGGATCCAGTACTTC.

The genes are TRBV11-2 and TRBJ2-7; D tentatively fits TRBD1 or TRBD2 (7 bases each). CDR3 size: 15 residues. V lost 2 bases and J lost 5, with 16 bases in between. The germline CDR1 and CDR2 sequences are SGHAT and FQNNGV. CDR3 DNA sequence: TGTGCCAGCAGCTTACAGGGGGGGTATGCGGACGAGCAGTACTTC. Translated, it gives CASSLQGGYADEQYF.

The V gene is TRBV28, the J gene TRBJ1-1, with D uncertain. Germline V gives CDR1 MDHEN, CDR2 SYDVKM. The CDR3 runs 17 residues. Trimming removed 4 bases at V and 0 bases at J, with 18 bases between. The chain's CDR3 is CASSSRTKGFMNTEAFF. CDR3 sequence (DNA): TGTGCCAGCAGTTCCCGAACTAAAGGGTTCATGAACACTGAAGCTTTCTTT.

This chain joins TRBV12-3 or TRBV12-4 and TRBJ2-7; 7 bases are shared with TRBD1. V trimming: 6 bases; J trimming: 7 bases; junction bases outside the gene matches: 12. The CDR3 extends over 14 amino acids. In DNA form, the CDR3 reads TGTGCCAGCAGCCTTACAGGGGCCCACAGTGAGCAGTACTTC. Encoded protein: CASSLTGAHSEQYF.

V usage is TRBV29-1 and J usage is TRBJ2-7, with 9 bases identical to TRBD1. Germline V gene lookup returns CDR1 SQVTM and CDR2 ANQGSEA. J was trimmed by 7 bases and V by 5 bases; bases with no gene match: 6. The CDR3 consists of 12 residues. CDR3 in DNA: TGCAGCGTTAGGGACAGGGCGGGGGAGCAGTACTTC. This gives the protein CSVRDRAGEQYF.

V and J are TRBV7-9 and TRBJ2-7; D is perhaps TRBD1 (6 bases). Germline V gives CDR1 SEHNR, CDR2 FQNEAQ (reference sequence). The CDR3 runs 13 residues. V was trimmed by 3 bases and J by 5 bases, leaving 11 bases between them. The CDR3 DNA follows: TGTGCCAGCAGCTTCGGAGACAGGCACGAGCAGTACTTC. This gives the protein CASSFGDRHEQYF.

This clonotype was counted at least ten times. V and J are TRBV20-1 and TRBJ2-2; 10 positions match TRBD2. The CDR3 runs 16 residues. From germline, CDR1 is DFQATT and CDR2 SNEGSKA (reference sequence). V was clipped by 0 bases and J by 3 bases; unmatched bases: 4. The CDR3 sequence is CSARDALAGDTGELFF. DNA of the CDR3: TGCAGTGCTAGAGATGCCCTAGCGGGGGACACCGGGGAGCTGTTTTTT.